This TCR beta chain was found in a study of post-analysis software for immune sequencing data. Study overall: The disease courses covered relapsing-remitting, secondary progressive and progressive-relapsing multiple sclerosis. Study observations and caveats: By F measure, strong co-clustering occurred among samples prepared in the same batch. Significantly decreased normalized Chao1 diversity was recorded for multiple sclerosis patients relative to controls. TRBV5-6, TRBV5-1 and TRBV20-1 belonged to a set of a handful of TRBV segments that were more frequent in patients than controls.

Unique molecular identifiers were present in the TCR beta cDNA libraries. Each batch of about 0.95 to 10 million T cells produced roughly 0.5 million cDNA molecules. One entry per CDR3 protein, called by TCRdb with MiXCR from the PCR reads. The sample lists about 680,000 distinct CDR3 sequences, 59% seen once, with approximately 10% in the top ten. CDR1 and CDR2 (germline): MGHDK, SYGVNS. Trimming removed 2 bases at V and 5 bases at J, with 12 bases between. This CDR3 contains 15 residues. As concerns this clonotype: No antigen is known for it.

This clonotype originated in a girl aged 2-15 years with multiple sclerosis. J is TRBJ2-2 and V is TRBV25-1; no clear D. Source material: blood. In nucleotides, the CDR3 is TGTGCCAGCAGTGAACGGGCCATAGGGACCGGGGAGCTGTTTTTT. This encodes CASSERAIGTGELFF. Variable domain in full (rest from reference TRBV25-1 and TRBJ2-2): EADIYQTPRYLVIGTGKKITLECSQTMGHDKMYWYQQDPGMELHLIHYSYGVNSTEKGDLSSESTVSRIRTEHFPLTLESARPSHTSQYLCASSERAIGTGELFFGEGSRLTVL.